Below are 23 T cell receptor beta chains sequenced from a single sample in a study of blood T cell repertoires in COVID-19. TCRdb keeps only in-frame clones here, not all; method: immunoSEQ multiplex PCR. Here the sample spans about 81,000 clones, about 91% being singletons. The sequenced material came from peripheral blood. These TCRs come from a woman of 80 years or more with acute or convalescent COVID-19.

This chain connects TRBV25-1 to TRBJ1-1, with 10 bases matching TRBD1. CDR1 MGHDK and CDR2 SYGVNS come from the germline V gene. V was pared by 0 bases and J by 10 bases, with 8 bases of the junction left unmatched. The CDR3 runs to 15 residues. Here the CDR3 DNA reads TGTGCCAGCAGTGAATATGGGACAGGGGAAGTAGGAGCTTTCTTT. It is translated as CASSEYGTGEVGAFF.

This chain uses TRBV5-1 with TRBJ2-1; D gene uncertain. Germline CDR1 and CDR2: SGHRS and YFSETQ. CDR3 size: 15 residues. V was trimmed by 1 base and J by 0 bases, leaving 8 bases between them. The CDR3 nucleotides are TGCGCCAGCAGCTTGAGCTCAATCTCCTACAATGAGCAGTTCTTC. This encodes CASSLSSISYNEQFF.

This chain connects TRBV5-4 to TRBJ2-7, with TRBD2 matching over 7 bases. J lost 7 bases, V lost 3 bases, and 19 bases had no gene match. Germline V lookup: CDR1 SGHNT, CDR2 YYREEE (reference sequence). This CDR3 has 17 residues. CDR3 sequence (DNA): TGTGCCAGCAGCTCAAAGGCGGGAGCCACCATGGGCGTTGAGCAGTACTTC. Its translation: CASSSKAGATMGVEQYF. The variable domain in full, with the rest retrieved from reference TRBV5-4 and TRBJ2-7, is ETGVTQSPTHLIKTRGQQVTLRCSSQSGHNTVSWYQQALGQGPQFIFQYYREEENGRGNFPPRFSGLQFPNYSSELNVNALELDDSALYLCASSSKAGATMGVEQYFGPGTRLTVT.

This clone appeared once. The genes are TRBV10-3 and TRBJ1-6; possible D gene TRBD1, 5 bases. The CDR3 is made up of 14 amino acids. Germline V gene lookup returns CDR1 ENHRY and CDR2 SYGVKD. The V end was cut by 0 bases, the J end by 5 bases, with 5 bases between. The CDR3: CAISESGDNSPLHF. The CDR3 region has the DNA TGTGCCATCAGTGAGTCAGGGGATAATTCACCCCTCCACTTT.

The rearrangement uses TRBV9 and TRBJ1-1; tentative D call: TRBD1 (5 bases). This CDR3 contains 15 residues. Trimming removed 3 bases at V and 1 base at J, with 13 bases between. CDR1 is SGDLS, CDR2 YYNGEE, per germline. CDR3 sequence reads: CASSDNADRNTEAFF. CDR3 DNA sequence: TGTGCCAGCAGCGACAACGCCGACAGGAACACTGAAGCTTTCTTT. Using reference TRBV9 and TRBJ1-1 for the parts outside the CDR3, the full variable domain is DSGVTQTPKHLITATGQRVTLRCSPRSGDLSVYWYQQSLDQGLQFLIQYYNGEERAKGNILERFSAQQFPDLHSELNLSSLELGDSALYFCASSDNADRNTEAFFGQGTRLTVV.

This chain links TRBV4-3 with TRBJ2-7, with unresolved D. Trimming left V 3 bases short and J 6 bases short, with 9 bases between. Germline CDR1 reads LGHNA; CDR2 reads YSLEER. The CDR3 is 12 residues long. DNA for the CDR3: TGCGCCAGCAGCCAGTCTAATCCCGAGCAGTACTTC. Protein: CASSQSNPEQYF.

This clone was seen a handful of times. The rearrangement links TRBV19 to TRBJ2-7; 7 bases align to TRBD1. Germline CDR1 reads LNHDA; CDR2 reads SQIVND (reference sequence). V dropped 9 bases and J dropped 5; count of bases not matched to a gene: 16. The CDR3 is made up of 15 amino acids. In DNA, the CDR3 is TGTGCCAGACTCGTTGGCGCAGGGGGTATAGACGAGCAGTACTTC. Amino acids: CARLVGAGGIDEQYF.

The chain couples TRBV27 to TRBJ2-5, with D maybe TRBD1 (5 bases). The CDR3 covers 15 residues. V shed 3 bases and J shed 0 bases, with 11 bases lying between them. Germline CDR1 is MNHEY and CDR2 is SMNVEV (reference sequence). The CDR3 DNA reads as TGTGCCAGCAGTTTCCAGGGCAAGTACCAAGAGACCCAGTACTTC. Its translation: CASSFQGKYQETQYF.

The V call is TRBV7-3, the J call TRBJ2-1; tentatively, D is TRBD2 (6 bases). V was trimmed by 2 bases and J by 10 bases, leaving 18 bases between them. CDR3 length: 15 residues. Germline V gives CDR1 SGHTA, CDR2 FQGTGA. CDR3 region: CASSLWRAGPSEQFF. The DNA of the CDR3 is TGTGCCAGCAGCTTATGGAGGGCAGGTCCATCGGAGCAGTTCTTC.

The chain combines TRBV5-4 with TRBJ1-4; D is ambiguous. This CDR3 comprises 15 residues. CDR1 SGHNT and CDR2 YYREEE come from the germline V gene (reference sequence). Trimming cost V 0 bases and J 0 bases, with 6 bases left between them. CDR3 amino acids: CASSLGRSTNEKLFF. CDR3 DNA sequence: TGTGCCAGCAGCTTGGGGCGGTCAACTAATGAAAAACTGTTTTTT.

The chain has TRBV10-3 and TRBJ1-5; D unclear. Trimming pared 2 bases from V and 3 bases from J, leaving 5 bases between. CDR3 length equals 13 residues. Germline V gives CDR1 ENHRY, CDR2 SYGVKD. CDR3 nucleotide sequence: TGTGCCATCAGTGAGAGCCCCAATCAGCCCCAGCATTTT. It translates to CAISESPNQPQHF.

V is TRBV7-8 and J is TRBJ1-6, with a possible D match to TRBD1 (6 bases). V was shortened by 4 bases and J by 10 bases, with 17 bases between the two germline ends. CDR1 is SGHVS and CDR2 is FQNEAQ in the germline V gene. The length of the CDR3 is 15 residues. The CDR3 here is CASSSGTLVGSPLHF. The CDR3 DNA is TGTGCCAGCAGCTCCGGGACACTGGTGGGGTCACCCCTCCACTTT.

This clone was recorded a few times. This rearrangement joins TRBV7-8 to TRBJ2-1; TRBD1 matches 7 bases. Germline trimming cut 7 bases from V and 0 bases from J; bases unmatched to any gene: 9. This CDR3 contains 16 residues. The V gene's germline CDR1 is SGHVS and CDR2 FQNEAQ. The CDR3 DNA is TGTGCCAGCACACCGTTCCGGGACAGCTCCTACAATGAGCAGTTCTTC. Translating it yields CASTPFRDSSYNEQFF.

J is TRBJ2-7 and V is TRBV7-2; 7 positions match TRBD2. The CDR3 totals 13 residues. V lost 7 bases, J lost 7 bases, and 10 bases stayed unmatched. Germline-derived CDR1 and CDR2 are SGHTA and FQGNSA. The CDR3 protein is CASTKGLTDEQYF. DNA for the CDR3: TGTGCCAGCACCAAGGGACTAACTGATGAGCAGTACTTC.

The gene calls are TRBV7-9 and TRBJ1-2; D ambiguous. The germline V gene encodes CDR1 SEHNR and CDR2 FQNEAQ (reference sequence). Trimming took off 5 bases at V and 4 bases at J, with 14 bases between the two ends. This CDR3 has 14 amino acids. CDR3 residues: CASSPPADPYGYTF. The CDR3 region has the DNA TGTGCCAGCAGCCCCCCCGCAGATCCCTATGGCTACACCTTC.

V usage is TRBV10-3 and J usage is TRBJ1-1, with no clear D. The CDR3 sequence is 12 residues long. The V end was cut by 0 bases, the J end by 6 bases, with 5 bases between. Germline CDR1 reads ENHRY; CDR2 reads SYGVKD. The CDR3 DNA follows: TGTGCCATCAGTGAGTCGAGCTCTGAAGCTTTCTTT. Amino acid sequence: CAISESSSEAFF.

The chain combines TRBV7-3 with TRBJ2-3; no definite D call. V was pared by 4 bases and J by 0 bases, with 14 bases between. The CDR3 consists of 16 residues. Germline values: CDR1 SGHTA, CDR2 FQGTGA. CDR3 DNA sequence: TGTGCCAGCAGCTCATTTAGCTTGTCTAGCACAGATACGCAGTATTTT. Its protein is CASSSFSLSSTDTQYF.

The rearrangement joins TRBV13 to TRBJ2-2; 14 nucleotides match TRBD2. Germline CDR1 reads PRHDT; CDR2 reads FYEKMQ (reference sequence). This CDR3 has 17 residues. With 4 bases clipped from V and 2 bases from J, the junction kept 3 bases outside the gene matches. The CDR3 coding sequence is TGTGCCAGCAGCTGGGGGACTAGCGGGGGCAACACCGGGGAGCTGTTTTTT. Translation gives CASSWGTSGGNTGELFF.

V usage is TRBV6-2 or TRBV6-3 and J usage is TRBJ2-6; 11 nucleotides align to TRBD1. The germline CDR1 and CDR2 sequences are MNHEY and SVGEGT. V was clipped by 2 bases and J by 2 bases; unmatched bases: 2. CDR3 length equals 17 residues. The CDR3 here is CASSYGGQGAGANVLTF. Here the CDR3 DNA reads TGTGCCAGCAGTTACGGGGGACAGGGGGCTGGGGCCAACGTCCTGACTTTC.

The V gene is TRBV25-1, the J gene TRBJ2-3; D is perhaps TRBD1 (5 bases). Germline V gene sequence: CDR1 MGHDK, CDR2 SYGVNS. Trimming removed 10 bases from V and 0 bases from J, with 14 bases in between. The length of the CDR3 is 14 residues. The CDR3 bases are TGTGCCACTTCATGGAAGGGGAGCACAGATACGCAGTATTTT. It codes for CATSWKGSTDTQYF. Full variable domain (remainder filled in from reference TRBV25-1 and TRBJ2-3): EADIYQTPRYLVIGTGKKITLECSQTMGHDKMYWYQQDPGMELHLIHYSYGVNSTEKGDLSSESTVSRIRTEHFPLTLESARPSHTSQYLCATSWKGSTDTQYFGPGTRLTVL.

The chain carries TRBV5-1 and TRBJ2-3; D is unresolved. The V end lost 4 bases, the J end lost 6 bases, and 12 bases lay between the germline ends. The CDR3 is 13 amino acids. CDR1 SGHRS and CDR2 YFSETQ come from the germline V gene. The CDR3 region is CASSHLPGDTQYF. Written as DNA, the CDR3 is TGCGCCAGCAGCCACCTACCCGGGGATACGCAGTATTTT.

The rearrangement links TRBV3-1 (or the pseudogene TRBV3-2) to TRBJ2-2; 10 bases are a match to TRBD1. CDR3 length: 15 residues. Germline CDR1 and CDR2: LGHDT and YNNKEL (reference sequence). The V segment lost 8 bases and the J segment 6 bases; nucleotides outside the gene matches: 9. In DNA form, the CDR3 reads TGTGCCAGCGTCGCGACAGGGGGCCCCGCCGGGGAGCTGTTTTTT. This encodes CASVATGGPAGELFF.

The chain recombines TRBV15 with TRBJ2-7; no clear D. The CDR3 consists of 14 residues. Germline-derived CDR1 and CDR2 are LNHNV and YYDKDF (reference sequence). Trimming removed 5 bases at V and 5 bases at J, with 16 bases between. The CDR3 DNA reads TGTGCCACCAGCCTACCGATCAGACGGGACGAGCAGTACTTC. It encodes CATSLPIRRDEQYF.